The T cell receptor (beta chain) under discussion was sequenced for a study of blood T cell repertoires in COVID-19. The CDR3 contains 14 residues. Trimming left V 5 bases short and J 0 bases short, with 8 bases between. Germline V lookup: CDR1 SGHVS, CDR2 FQNEAQ. Method: immunoSEQ multiplex PCR; TCRdb's copy keeps in-frame clones and lacks some. Here the sample spans 190,000 or so clones, around nine tenths being singletons. This chain connects TRBV7-8 to TRBJ1-3, with unresolved D. This TCR derives from a woman aged 18-29 years who had recovered from COVID-19. Sample: peripheral blood. The CDR3 region is CASSPQSSGNTIYF. The CDR3 DNA follows: TGTGCCAGCAGCCCACAGAGCTCTGGAAACACCATATATTTT.